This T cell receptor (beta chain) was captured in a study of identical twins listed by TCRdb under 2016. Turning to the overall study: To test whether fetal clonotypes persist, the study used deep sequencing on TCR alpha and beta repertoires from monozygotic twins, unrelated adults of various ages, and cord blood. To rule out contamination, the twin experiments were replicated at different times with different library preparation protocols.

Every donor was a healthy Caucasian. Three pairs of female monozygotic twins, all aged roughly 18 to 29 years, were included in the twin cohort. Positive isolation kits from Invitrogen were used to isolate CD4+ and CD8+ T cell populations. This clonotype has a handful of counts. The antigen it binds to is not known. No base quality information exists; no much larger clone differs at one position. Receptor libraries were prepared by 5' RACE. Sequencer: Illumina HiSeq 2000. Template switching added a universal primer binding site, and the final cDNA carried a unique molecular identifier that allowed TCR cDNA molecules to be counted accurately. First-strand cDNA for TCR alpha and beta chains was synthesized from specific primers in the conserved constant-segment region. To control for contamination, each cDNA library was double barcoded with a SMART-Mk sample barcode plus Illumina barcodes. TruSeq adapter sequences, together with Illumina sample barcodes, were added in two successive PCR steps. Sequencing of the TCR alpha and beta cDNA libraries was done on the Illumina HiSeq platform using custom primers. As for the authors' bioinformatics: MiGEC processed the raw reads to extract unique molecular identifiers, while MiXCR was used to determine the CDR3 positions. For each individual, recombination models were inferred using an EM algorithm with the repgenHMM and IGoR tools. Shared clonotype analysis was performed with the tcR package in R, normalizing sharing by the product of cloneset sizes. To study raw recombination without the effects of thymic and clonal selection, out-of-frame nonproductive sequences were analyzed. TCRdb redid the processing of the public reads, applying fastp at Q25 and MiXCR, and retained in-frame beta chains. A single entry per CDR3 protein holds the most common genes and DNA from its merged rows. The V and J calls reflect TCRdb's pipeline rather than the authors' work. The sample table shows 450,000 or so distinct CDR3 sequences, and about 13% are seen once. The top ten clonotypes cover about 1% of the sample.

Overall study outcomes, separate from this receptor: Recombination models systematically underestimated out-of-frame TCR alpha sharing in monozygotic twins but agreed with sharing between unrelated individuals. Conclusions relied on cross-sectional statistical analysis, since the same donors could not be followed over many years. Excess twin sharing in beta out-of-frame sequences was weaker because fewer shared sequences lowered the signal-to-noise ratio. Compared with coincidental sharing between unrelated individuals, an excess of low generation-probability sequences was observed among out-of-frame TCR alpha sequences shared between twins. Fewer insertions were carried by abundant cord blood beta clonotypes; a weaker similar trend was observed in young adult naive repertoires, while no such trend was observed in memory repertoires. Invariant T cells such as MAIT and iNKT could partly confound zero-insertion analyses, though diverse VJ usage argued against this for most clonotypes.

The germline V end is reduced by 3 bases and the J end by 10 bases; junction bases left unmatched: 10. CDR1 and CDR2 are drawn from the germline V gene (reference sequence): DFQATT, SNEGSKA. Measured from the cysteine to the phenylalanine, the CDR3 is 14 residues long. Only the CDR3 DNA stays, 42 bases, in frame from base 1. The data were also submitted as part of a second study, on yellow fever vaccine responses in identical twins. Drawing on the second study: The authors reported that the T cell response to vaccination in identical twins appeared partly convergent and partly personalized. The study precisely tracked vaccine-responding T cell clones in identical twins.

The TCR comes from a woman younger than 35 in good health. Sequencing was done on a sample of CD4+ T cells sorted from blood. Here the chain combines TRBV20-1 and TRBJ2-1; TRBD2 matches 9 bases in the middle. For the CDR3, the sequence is CSASSPRGGYEQFF. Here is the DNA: TGCAGTGCTAGTTCTCCGCGGGGGGGCTACGAGCAGTTCTTC.